This T cell receptor (beta chain) is drawn from a study of T cell responses to AZD1222 COVID-19 vaccine (dated by TCRdb to the early 2020s). About the full investigation: TCR sequencing was performed for 230 to 250 trial participants, of whom roughly 200 were given two doses of AZD1222 and about 25 were given two doses of MenACWY control vaccine. Trial participants were enrolled by age into 18-55, 56-69 and 70-plus year subgroups, with around 150, 28 and 57 TCR-sequenced participants respectively.

Overall study outcomes, separate from this receptor: The 56-69-year group was small, and its depth increase did not reach significance, likely because of low power. Because no day 14 peak-response samples were available, the repertoires could be characterized only after the peak T cell response. After two AZD1222 doses, both the breadth and the depth of spike-specific TCRs were significantly higher than at day 0 and than in MenACWY recipients. Vaccine-associated CD4 TCRs spanned the whole spike protein, with dominant responses in regions 160-218 and 743-854. Reportedly, almost half of the unique spike-specific TCRs recognized epitopes lying outside the regions that are mutated in the B.1.351 and B.1.1.7 variants. Conclusions about previously exposed vaccinees are limited, since just a handful of AZD1222 recipients were seropositive for SARS-CoV-2 at baseline. Participants were mostly white British, with more females than males. The authors suggested clonal diversity may have been underestimated.

The CDR3 regions of human TCRbeta chains were analyzed by immunosequencing. The original pipeline was this. TCRs in the repertoires were compared against a reference library of SARS-CoV-2-specific TCRs that had been generated with the MIRA antigen-specificity platform. Breadth was defined as the fraction of unique TCRs that were SARS-CoV-2-associated. Depth was defined as the fraction of total T cells that were SARS-CoV-2-associated. Using the MIRA data, each spike-specific TCR was mapped to the spike region that the TCR reacts to and placed in a CD4 or CD8 class. Log10-transformed breadth and depth values were compared by one-way ANOVA with Sidak's multiple comparisons tests. The table was pulled from immuneACCESS by TCRdb, which kept in-frame rearrangements only. Such tables lose some clones; where checked, under half of the loss comes from unresolved V genes, and the rest has no known cause. D and trimming come from the DNA, and the V and J calls and clone size come from that table. This sample has some 100,000 clones in its table, and more than 70% of those were observed once. The ten largest make up 3.5% to 4% of the sample.

In the case of this clone: The clone's antigen remains unknown. Base qualities are not at hand, and no much larger clone is one base apart.

CDR1 KGHSH and CDR2 LQKENI were looked up in the germline V gene. The CDR3 starts with the cysteine, ends with the phenylalanine, and has 12 residues. The DNA shown is the 36-base CDR3, in frame from base 1. Trimming at the junction amounts to 6 bases on V and 0 bases on J, and the germline ends lie 5 bases apart. The sample's time point, from its label and the paper: about 28 days (+/-7) after the second vaccine dose. AZD1222 recipients given second doses at about 4 weeks or at about 12 weeks were pooled, since spike-specific TCR depth and breadth were not found to differ between the two schedules. Vaccinee samples came from UK trials COV001 and COV002, including a single-blind randomized controlled phase 2/3 trial of AZD1222 (ChAdOx1 nCoV-19) in healthy adults. Trial participant PBMC samples were collected at day 0 and day 28 after the second dose for TCRbeta chain sequencing.

The chain is assembled from TRBV18 and TRBJ1-1, with the D gene not clear enough to name. The input for sequencing was peripheral blood, taken 28 days after the second AZD1222 dose. This TCR came from an adult who received the AZD1222 COVID-19 vaccine. The DNA is TGTGCCAGCTCGCAGGTGAACACTGAAGCTTTCTTT. Its protein is CASSQVNTEAFF.